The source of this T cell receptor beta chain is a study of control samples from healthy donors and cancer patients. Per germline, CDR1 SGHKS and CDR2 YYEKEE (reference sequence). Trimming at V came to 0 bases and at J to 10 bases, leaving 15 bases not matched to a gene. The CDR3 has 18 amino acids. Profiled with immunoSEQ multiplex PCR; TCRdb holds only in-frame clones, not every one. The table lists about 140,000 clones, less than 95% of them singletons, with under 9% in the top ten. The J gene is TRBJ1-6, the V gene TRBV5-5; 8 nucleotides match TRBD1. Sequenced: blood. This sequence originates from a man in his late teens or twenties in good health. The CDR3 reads CASSLGRLARGLGSPLHF. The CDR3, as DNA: TGTGCCAGCAGCTTGGGGCGGCTTGCCAGGGGGCTCGGGTCACCCCTCCACTTT.